This is a list of T cell receptor beta chains from one sample in a study of T cell changes during pregnancy in multiple sclerosis. Assay: immunoSEQ multiplex PCR; the TCRdb copy retains only in-frame clones and omits some. The sample yields some 99,000 clones, roughly 94% seen once. The sample in question was peripheral blood, obtained after pregnancy. Receptors were obtained from a female donor in good health, enrolled as a control in a pregnancy study. CDR3s include the opening cysteine and the closing phenylalanine or tryptophan. D genes are given only for firm matches. Rows may omit the clone size; those that give it use once, few, many or a size class.

TRBJ2-1 | TRBV15 | NA | NA | CATSRAGDRNNEQFF | TGTGCCACCAGCAGAGCGGGGGACCGAAACAATGAGCAGTTCTTC
TRBJ2-5 | TRBV7-9 | NA | TRBD1 | CASSPYRGNWEETQYF | TGTGCCAGCAGCCCTTACAGGGGGAATTGGGAAGAGACCCAGTACTTC
TRBJ2-3 | TRBV7-2 | NA | TRBD2 | CASSPGLAGGSGDTQYF | TGTGCCAGCAGCCCCGGACTAGCGGGAGGGTCGGGAGATACGCAGTATTTT
TRBJ2-3 | TRBV5-6 | NA | TRBD2 | CASSLAPWSGGTDTQYF | TGTGCCAGCAGCTTGGCCCCCTGGTCGGGGGGTACAGATACGCAGTATTTT
TRBJ2-7 | TRBV2 | once | NA | CASSPSRLGSYEQYF | TGTGCCAGCAGCCCCTCGAGACTAGGCTCCTACGAGCAGTACTTC
TRBJ2-2 | TRBV19 | NA | NA | CASNDLTYTGELFF | TGTGCCAGTAATGACTTAACCTACACCGGGGAGCTGTTTTTT
TRBJ2-5 | TRBV19 | NA | NA | CASSIDRGQETQYF | TGTGCCAGTAGTATAGACAGGGGACAAGAGACCCAGTACTTC
TRBJ1-2 | TRBV7-9 | NA | TRBD1 | CASSLNRDRGNGYTF | TGTGCCAGCAGCCTTAACCGGGACAGGGGGAATGGCTACACCTTC
TRBJ2-7 | TRBV19 | NA | TRBD2 | CASSLSRRGGVYEQYF | TGTGCCAGTTCCCTTTCACGTCGGGGGGGAGTTTACGAGCAGTACTTC
TRBJ2-7 | TRBV5-1 | NA | NA | CASSLTGTSYEQYF | TGCGCCAGCAGCTTAACAGGTACCTCCTACGAGCAGTACTTC
TRBJ2-2 | TRBV27 | once | TRBD2 | CASSTRTSLGELFF | TGTGCCAGCAGTACCCGGACTAGCCTGGGGGAGCTGTTTTTT
TRBJ2-1 | TRBV10-3 | few | TRBD2 | CAIREGLAGVNEQFF | TGTGCCATCAGGGAGGGACTAGCGGGGGTCAATGAGCAGTTCTTC
TRBJ2-1 | TRBV5-4 | NA | TRBD1 | CASRGWTGDNEQFF | TGTGCCAGCAGGGGGTGGACAGGGGACAATGAGCAGTTCTTC
TRBJ1-4 | TRBV19 | NA | NA | CASSIRGVGEKLFF | TGTGCCAGTAGTATACGGGGGGTCGGTGAAAAACTGTTTTTT
TRBJ2-7 | TRBV9 | NA | NA | CASSVEEDRQTYEQYF | TGTGCCAGCAGCGTAGAGGAGGACAGACAAACCTACGAGCAGTACTTC
TRBJ2-1 | TRBV6-4 | NA | TRBD2 | CASSPRDYYNEQFF | TGTGCCAGCAGCCCCCGGGACTACTACAATGAGCAGTTCTTC
TRBJ2-7 | TRBV19 | NA | NA | CASSLSPGTRGEQYF | TGTGCCAGTAGTTTGAGTCCCGGGACAAGGGGCGAGCAGTACTTC
TRBJ2-7 | TRBV7-3 | once | TRBD1 | CASSPGTGVYEQYF | TGTGCCAGCAGCCCAGGGACAGGGGTCTACGAGCAGTACTTC
TRBJ1-5 | TRBV13 | NA | NA | CASSLGGAAVNQPQHF | TGTGCCAGCAGCTTAGGGGGGGCGGCGGTCAATCAGCCCCAGCATTTT
TRBJ2-7 | TRBV25-1 | NA | TRBD1 | CASQDRTYEQYF | TGTGCCAGCCAGGACAGGACCTACGAGCAGTACTTC
TRBJ2-7 | TRBV19 | NA | NA | CASSTLGTIYEQYF | TGTGCCAGTAGTACACTCGGGACAATCTACGAGCAGTACTTC
TRBJ2-1 | TRBV9 | once | NA | CASSVGASSDNEQFF | TGTGCCAGCAGCGTAGGGGCTAGCAGTGACAATGAGCAGTTCTTC
TRBJ2-5 | TRBV6-6 | NA | NA | CASSVPGETQYF | TGTGCCAGCAGCGTCCCCGGAGAGACCCAGTACTTC
TRBJ2-5 | TRBV28 | NA | NA | CASSSQGGQETQYF | TGTGCCAGCAGTTCGCAGGGTGGACAAGAGACCCAGTACTTC
TRBJ2-1 | TRBV12-5 | NA | TRBD1 | CASGLGQGEQFF | TGTGCTAGTGGTTTGGGACAGGGTGAGCAGTTCTTC
TRBJ1-3 | TRBV7-6 | NA | NA | CASSPFGQLSGNTIYF | TGTGCCAGCAGCCCTTTTGGACAGCTCTCTGGAAACACCATATATTTT
TRBJ2-3 | TRBV11-2 | NA | TRBD1 | CASSFQGTGGTDTQYF | TGTGCCAGCAGCTTCCAGGGGACAGGGGGCACAGATACGCAGTATTTT
TRBJ2-5 | TRBV2 | NA | NA | CASSPRGETQYF | TGTGCCAGCAGCCCCAGGGGTGAGACCCAGTACTTC